This T cell receptor beta chain was sequenced for a study of shared clonotypes between healthy human individuals. Produced via immunoSEQ multiplex PCR; TCRdb's table is partial and in-frame only. The table shows approximately 530,000 clones, with around 95% occurring only once. V lost 1 base, J lost 7 bases, and 19 bases lay in between. The CDR3 length is 16 residues. Germline V gene lookup returns CDR1 LNHDA and CDR2 SQIVND (reference sequence). This clonotype was sampled from a young woman in good health. This rearrangement joins TRBV19 to TRBJ1-1, with D possibly being TRBD1 (6 bases). The specimen sequenced was naive CD4+ T cells sorted from blood. Noted subset: CD45RA+ positively selected. The CDR3 loop reads CASSIVGWGRPVEAFF. The DNA for the CDR3 is TGTGCCAGTAGTATAGTGGGGTGGGGGCGCCCCGTTGAAGCTTTCTTT. Filled out from reference TRBV19 and TRBJ1-1, the complete variable domain reads DGGITQSPKYLFRKEGQNVTLSCEQNLNHDAMYWYRQDPGQGLRLIYYSQIVNDFQKGDIAEGYSVSREKKESFPLTVTSAQKNPTAFYLCASSIVGWGRPVEAFFGQGTRLTVV.